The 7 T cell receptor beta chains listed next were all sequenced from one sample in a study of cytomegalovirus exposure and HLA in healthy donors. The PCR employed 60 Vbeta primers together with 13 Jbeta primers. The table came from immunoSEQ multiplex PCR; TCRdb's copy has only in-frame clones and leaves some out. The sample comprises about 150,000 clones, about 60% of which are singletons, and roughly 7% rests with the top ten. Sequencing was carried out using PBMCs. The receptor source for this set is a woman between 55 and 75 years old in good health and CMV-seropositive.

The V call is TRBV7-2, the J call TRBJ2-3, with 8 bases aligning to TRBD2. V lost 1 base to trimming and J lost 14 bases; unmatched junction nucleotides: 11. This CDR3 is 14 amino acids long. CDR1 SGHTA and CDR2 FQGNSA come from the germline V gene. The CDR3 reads CASSLGGSGKVRYF. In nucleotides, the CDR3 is TGTGCCAGCAGCTTAGGAGGTAGCGGGAAGGTCCGGTATTTT.

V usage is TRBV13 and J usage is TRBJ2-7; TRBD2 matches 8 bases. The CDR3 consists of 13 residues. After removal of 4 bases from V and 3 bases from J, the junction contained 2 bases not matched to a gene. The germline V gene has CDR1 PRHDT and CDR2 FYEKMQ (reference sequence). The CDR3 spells CASSSSGLYEQYF. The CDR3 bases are TGTGCCAGCAGCTCTAGCGGGCTCTACGAGCAGTACTTC.

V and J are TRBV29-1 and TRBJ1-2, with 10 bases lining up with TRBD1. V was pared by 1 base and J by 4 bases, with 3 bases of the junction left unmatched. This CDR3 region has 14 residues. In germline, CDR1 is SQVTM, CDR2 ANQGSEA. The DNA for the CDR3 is TGCAGCGTTGAAGGGGGGACAGGGGTCTATGGCTACACCTTC. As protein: CSVEGGTGVYGYTF. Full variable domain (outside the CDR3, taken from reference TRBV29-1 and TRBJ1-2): SAVISQKPSRDICQRGTSLTIQCQVDSQVTMMFWYRQQPGQSLTLIATANQGSEATYESGFVIDKFPISRPNLTFSTLTVSNMSPEDSSIYLCSVEGGTGVYGYTFGSGTRLTVV.

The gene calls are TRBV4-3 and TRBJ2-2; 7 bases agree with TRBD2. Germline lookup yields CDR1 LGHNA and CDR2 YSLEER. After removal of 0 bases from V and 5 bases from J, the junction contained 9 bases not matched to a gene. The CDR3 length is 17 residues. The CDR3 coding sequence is TGCGCCAGCAGCCAAGATCCGGCGGGAGTTAGGACCGGGGAGCTGTTTTTT. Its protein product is CASSQDPAGVRTGELFF.

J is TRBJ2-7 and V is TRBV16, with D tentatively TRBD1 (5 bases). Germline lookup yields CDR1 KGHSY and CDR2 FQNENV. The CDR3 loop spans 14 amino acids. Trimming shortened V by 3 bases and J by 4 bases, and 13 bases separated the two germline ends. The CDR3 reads CASSHPLRQYEQYF. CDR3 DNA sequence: TGTGCCAGCAGCCACCCCCTAAGACAGTACGAGCAGTACTTC.

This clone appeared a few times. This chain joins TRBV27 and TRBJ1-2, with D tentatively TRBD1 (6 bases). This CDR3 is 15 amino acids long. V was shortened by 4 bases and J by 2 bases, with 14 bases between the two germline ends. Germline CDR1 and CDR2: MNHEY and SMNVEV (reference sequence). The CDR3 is CASSSLSTGNYGYTF. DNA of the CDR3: TGTGCCAGCAGTTCCCTCTCGACAGGAAACTATGGCTACACCTTC.

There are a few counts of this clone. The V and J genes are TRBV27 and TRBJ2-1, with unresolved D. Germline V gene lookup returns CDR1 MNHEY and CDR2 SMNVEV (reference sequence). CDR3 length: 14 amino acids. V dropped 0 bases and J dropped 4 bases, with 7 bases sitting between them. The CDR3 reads CASSLSVGYNEQFF. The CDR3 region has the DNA TGTGCCAGCAGTTTATCGGTCGGGTACAATGAGCAGTTCTTC.